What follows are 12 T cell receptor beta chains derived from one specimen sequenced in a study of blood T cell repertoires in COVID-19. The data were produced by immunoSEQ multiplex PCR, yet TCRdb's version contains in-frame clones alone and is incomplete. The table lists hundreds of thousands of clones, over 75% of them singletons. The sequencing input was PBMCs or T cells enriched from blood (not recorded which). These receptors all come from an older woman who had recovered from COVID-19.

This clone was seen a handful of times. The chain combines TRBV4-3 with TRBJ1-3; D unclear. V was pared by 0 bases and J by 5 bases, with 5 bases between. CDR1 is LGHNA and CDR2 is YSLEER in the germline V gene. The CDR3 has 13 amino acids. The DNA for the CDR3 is TGCGCCAGCAGCCAAGATAAAAGAAACACCATATATTTT. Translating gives CASSQDKRNTIYF.

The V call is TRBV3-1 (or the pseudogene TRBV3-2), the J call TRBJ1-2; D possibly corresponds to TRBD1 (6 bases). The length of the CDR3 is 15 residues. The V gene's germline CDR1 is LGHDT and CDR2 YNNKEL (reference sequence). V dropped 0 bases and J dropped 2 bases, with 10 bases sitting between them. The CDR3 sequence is CASSQDYTGNYGYTF. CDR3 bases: TGTGCCAGCAGCCAAGATTACACAGGGAACTATGGCTACACCTTC.

The CDR3 DNA reads as TGTGCCAGGACAGGGGGCGTAGACACCATATATTTT. As protein: CARTGGVDTIYF. The chain combines TRBV19 with TRBJ1-3, with 10 bases fitting TRBD1. This CDR3 contains 12 residues. CDR1 is LNHDA, CDR2 SQIVND, per germline (reference sequence). Trimming cost V 9 bases and J 8 bases; bases outside gene matches: 4.

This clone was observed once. CDR3 loop: CASSLGRGGGAGDTQYF. The CDR3 DNA is TGTGCCAGCAGCTTAGGGAGAGGCGGGGGGGCAGGAGATACGCAGTATTTT. The chain combines TRBV11-2 with TRBJ2-3, with TRBD2 identical over 9 bases. V lost 1 base, J lost 5 bases, and 10 bases stayed unmatched. The CDR3 runs to 17 residues. Germline lookup yields CDR1 SGHAT and CDR2 FQNNGV.

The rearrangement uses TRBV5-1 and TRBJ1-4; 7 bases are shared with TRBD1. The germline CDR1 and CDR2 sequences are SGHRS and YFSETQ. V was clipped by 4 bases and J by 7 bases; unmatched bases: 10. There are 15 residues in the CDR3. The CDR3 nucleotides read TGCGCCAGCAGCCCACAGGGGTTGTTTGGTGAAAAACTGTTTTTT. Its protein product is CASSPQGLFGEKLFF. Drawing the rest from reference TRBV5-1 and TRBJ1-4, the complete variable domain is KAGVTQTPRYLIKTRGQQVTLSCSPISGHRSVSWYQQTPGQGLQFLFEYFSETQRNKGNFPGRFSGRQFSNSRSEMNVSTLELGDSALYLCASSPQGLFGEKLFFGSGTQLSVL.

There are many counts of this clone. The CDR3 coding sequence is TGTGCCAGCAGTGATATTCAGGGAGGAGAAAAACTGTTTTTT. This translates into CASSDIQGGEKLFF. The chain joins TRBV6-1 to TRBJ1-4, with D perhaps matching TRBD1 (5 bases). The V end was cut by 3 bases, the J end by 8 bases, with 13 bases between. Germline V gene lookup returns CDR1 MNHNS and CDR2 SASEGT. The CDR3 is made up of 14 amino acids.

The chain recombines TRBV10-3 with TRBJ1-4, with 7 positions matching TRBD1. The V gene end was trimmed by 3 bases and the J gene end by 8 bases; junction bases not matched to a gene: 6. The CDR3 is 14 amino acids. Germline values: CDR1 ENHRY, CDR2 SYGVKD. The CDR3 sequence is CAISEFQGDEKLFF. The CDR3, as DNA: TGTGCCATCAGTGAATTTCAGGGGGACGAAAAACTGTTTTTT.

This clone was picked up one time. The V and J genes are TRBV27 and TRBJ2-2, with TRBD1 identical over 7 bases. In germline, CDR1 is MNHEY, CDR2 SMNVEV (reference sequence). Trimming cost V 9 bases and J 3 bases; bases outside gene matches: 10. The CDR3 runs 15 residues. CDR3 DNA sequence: TGTGCCAGTGCCCTACAGGGGATACACACCGGGGAGCTGTTTTTT. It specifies CASALQGIHTGELFF.

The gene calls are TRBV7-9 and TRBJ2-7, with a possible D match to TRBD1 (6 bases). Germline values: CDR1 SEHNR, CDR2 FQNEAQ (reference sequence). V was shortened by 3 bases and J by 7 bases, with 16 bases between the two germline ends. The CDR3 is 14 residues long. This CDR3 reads CASSFRDNPFEQYF. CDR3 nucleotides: TGTGCCAGCAGCTTCCGGGACAATCCCTTTGAGCAGTACTTC.

The CDR3, as DNA: TGTGCCAGTAGTTACTCCACAGGGGGGAATGAAAAACTGTTTTTT. This translates into CASSYSTGGNEKLFF. The rearrangement uses TRBV19 and TRBJ1-4, with TRBD1 identical over 8 bases. The CDR3 totals 15 residues. After removal of 5 bases from V and 5 bases from J, the junction contained 7 bases not matched to a gene. From germline, CDR1 is LNHDA and CDR2 SQIVND (reference sequence).

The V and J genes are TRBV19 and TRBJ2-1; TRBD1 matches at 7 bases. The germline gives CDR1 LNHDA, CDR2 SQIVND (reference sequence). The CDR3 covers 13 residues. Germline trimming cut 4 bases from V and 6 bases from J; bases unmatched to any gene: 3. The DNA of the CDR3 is TGTGCCAGTAGTAGGGGACAGCTCAATGAGCAGTTCTTC. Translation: CASSRGQLNEQFF.

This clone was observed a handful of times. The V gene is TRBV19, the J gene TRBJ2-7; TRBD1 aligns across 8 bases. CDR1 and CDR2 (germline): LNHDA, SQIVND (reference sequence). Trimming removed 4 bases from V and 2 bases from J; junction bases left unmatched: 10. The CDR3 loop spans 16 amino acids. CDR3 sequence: CASSKRVGQGPYEQYF. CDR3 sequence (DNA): TGTGCCAGTAGTAAAAGAGTAGGACAGGGACCCTACGAGCAGTACTTC.